The source of this T cell receptor (beta chain) is a study of T cells in Graves' hyperthyroidism and ophthalmopathy. Amplified TCR beta CDR3 regions came from RNA transcripts. The primer set for the first-round RT-PCR of the TCR CDR3 was HTBI. MiXCR, applied by TCRdb to the multiplex PCR reads, yields one record per CDR3 protein. Here the sample spans about 600,000 distinct CDR3 sequences, 13% to 15% being singletons. Overall study findings and caveats: Blood samples included most of the expanded thyroid clonotypes exceeding 0.001.

CDR1 SGHVS and CDR2 FNYEAQ come from the germline V gene. V lost 5 bases and J lost 0, with 14 bases in between. The length of the CDR3 is 15 residues. This clonotype was detected a few times. Its antigen is not known. Criteria for exclusion of patients were uncontrolled infection, other autoimmune disease, pregnancy or lactation. The sequence was collected from a young woman with Graves' ophthalmopathy. This chain links TRBV7-6 with TRBJ2-7, with D perhaps TRBD2 (6 bases). Sequenced input: blood. In nucleotides, the CDR3 is TGTGCCAGCAGCCCGGGACTTAAAAGCTCCTACGAGCAGTACTTC. Translated, it gives CASSPGLKSSYEQYF.